This T cell receptor beta chain derives from a study of T-cell memory formation after mild COVID-19. Findings and limits, study-wide: There was a balanced CD4/CD8 profile in clones contracting day 15 to 85, and later expanders leaned CD4+. CD4+ contracting clones lay mainly in CM and EM, CD8+ ones in EMRA. In second-wave clones peaking day 37, SARS-CoV-2 specificity remained unconfirmed.

TCRdb processed the 5' RACE reads anew with MiXCR; each CDR3 protein has one entry. The profile shows around 180,000 distinct CDR3 sequences, about a sixth of them singletons. In regard to this clonotype: Its antigen is not identified.

Per the germline V gene, CDR1 is LNHDA and CDR2 is SQIVND (reference sequence). The CDR3 contains 14 residues. Germline trimming cut 3 bases from V and 13 bases from J; bases unmatched to any gene: 8. The sample comprised PBMCs or a T cell subset sorted from them (not recorded which). The clonotype comes from an adult woman who had mild COVID-19 (a few samples of this study predate the infection). Cell type and time point are not known. This chain links TRBV19 with TRBJ2-3; 12 nucleotides match TRBD2. The CDR3 loop reads CASSMSLAGGPEYF. CDR3 coding DNA: TGTGCCAGTAGTATGAGTCTAGCGGGAGGGCCTGAGTATTTT.